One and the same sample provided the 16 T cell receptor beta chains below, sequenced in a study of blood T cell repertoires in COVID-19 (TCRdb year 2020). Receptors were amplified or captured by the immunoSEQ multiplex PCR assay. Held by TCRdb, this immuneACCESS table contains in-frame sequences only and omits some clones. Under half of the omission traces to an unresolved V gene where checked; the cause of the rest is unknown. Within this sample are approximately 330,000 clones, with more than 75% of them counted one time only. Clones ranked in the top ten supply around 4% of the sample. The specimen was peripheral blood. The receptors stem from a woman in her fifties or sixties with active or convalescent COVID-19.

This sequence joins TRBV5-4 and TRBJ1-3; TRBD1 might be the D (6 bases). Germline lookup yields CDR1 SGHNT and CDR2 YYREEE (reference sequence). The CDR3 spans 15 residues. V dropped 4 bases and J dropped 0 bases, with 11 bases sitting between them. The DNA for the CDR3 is TGTGCCAGCAGCCAGGGGCAGGGCTCTGGAAACACCATATATTTT. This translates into CASSQGQGSGNTIYF.

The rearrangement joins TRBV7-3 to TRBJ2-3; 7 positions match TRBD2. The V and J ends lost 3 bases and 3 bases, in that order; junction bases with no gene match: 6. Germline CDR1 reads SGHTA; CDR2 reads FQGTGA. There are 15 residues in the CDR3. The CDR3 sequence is CASSFKAGMTDTQYF. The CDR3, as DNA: TGTGCCAGCAGCTTCAAAGCGGGGATGACAGATACGCAGTATTTT.

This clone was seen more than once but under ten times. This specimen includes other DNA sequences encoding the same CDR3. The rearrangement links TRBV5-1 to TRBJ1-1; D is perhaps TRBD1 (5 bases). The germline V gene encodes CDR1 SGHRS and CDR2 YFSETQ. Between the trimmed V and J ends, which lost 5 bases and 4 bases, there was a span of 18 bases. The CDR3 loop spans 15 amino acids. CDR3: CASSPRGTGSTEAFF. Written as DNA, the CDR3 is TGCGCCAGCAGTCCTAGGGGAACGGGTTCCACTGAAGCTTTCTTT.

This chain's CDR3 is CASSQVLQWGRANEKLFF. CDR3 sequence (DNA): TGTGCCAGCAGCCAAGTCCTACAATGGGGGAGGGCTAATGAAAAACTGTTTTTT. V usage is TRBV3-1 (or the pseudogene TRBV3-2) and J usage is TRBJ1-4; weak D call: TRBD1 (5 bases). This CDR3 spans 18 amino acids. The V gene's germline CDR1 is LGHDT and CDR2 YNNKEL (reference sequence). V dropped 1 base and J dropped 3 bases, with 18 bases sitting between them.

CDR3 nucleotides: TGTGCCAGCAGTTACCCTCGGGGGGGTGAGCAGTTCTTC. It is translated as CASSYPRGGEQFF. The chain has TRBV6-2 or TRBV6-3 and TRBJ2-1, with 8 bases lining up with TRBD2. CDR1 is MNHEY and CDR2 is SVGEGT in the germline V gene. CDR3 length equals 13 residues. The V gene end was trimmed by 2 bases and the J gene end by 9 bases; junction bases not matched to a gene: 3.

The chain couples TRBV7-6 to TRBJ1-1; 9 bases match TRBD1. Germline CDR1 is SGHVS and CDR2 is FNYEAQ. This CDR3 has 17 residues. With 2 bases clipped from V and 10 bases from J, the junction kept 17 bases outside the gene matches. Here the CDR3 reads CASSLRQGEGGTRGAFF. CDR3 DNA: TGTGCCAGCAGCTTAAGACAGGGGGAAGGGGGAACCAGGGGAGCTTTCTTT.

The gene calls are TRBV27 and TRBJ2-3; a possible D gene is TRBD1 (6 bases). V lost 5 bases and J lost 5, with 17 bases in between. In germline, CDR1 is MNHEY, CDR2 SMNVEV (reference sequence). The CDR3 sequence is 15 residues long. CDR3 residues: CASSAQGRQRDTQYF. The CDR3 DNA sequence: TGTGCCAGCAGTGCACAGGGAAGGCAGAGAGATACGCAGTATTTT.

CDR3 loop: CASSSSHRSYEQYF. CDR3 nucleotide sequence: TGTGCCAGCAGCTCTTCACACCGCTCCTACGAGCAGTACTTC. V gene TRBV6-2 or TRBV6-3 combines with J gene TRBJ2-7; no clear D gene. The CDR3 is 14 amino acids. CDR1 is MNHEY and CDR2 is SVGEGT in the germline V gene. The V end was cut by 6 bases, the J end by 0 bases, with 12 bases between.

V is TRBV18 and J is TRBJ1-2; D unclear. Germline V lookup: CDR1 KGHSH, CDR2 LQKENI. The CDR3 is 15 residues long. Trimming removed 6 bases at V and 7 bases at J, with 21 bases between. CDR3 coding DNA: TGTGCCAGCTCTCTCTCGGGAGCCGACGTCGGTGGCTACACCTTC. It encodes CASSLSGADVGGYTF.

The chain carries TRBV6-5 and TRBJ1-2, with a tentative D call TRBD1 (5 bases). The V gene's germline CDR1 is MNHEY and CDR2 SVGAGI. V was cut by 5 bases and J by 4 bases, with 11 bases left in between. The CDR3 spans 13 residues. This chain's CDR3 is CASSRRGAYGYTF. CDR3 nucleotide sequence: TGTGCCAGCAGTCGACGTGGGGCCTATGGCTACACCTTC.

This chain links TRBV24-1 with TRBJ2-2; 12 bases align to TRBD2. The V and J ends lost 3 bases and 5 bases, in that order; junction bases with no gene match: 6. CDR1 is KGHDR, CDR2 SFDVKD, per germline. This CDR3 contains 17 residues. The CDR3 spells CATSDTPGLAGTGELFF. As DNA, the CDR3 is TGTGCCACCAGTGATACCCCCGGACTAGCGGGAACCGGGGAGCTGTTTTTT.

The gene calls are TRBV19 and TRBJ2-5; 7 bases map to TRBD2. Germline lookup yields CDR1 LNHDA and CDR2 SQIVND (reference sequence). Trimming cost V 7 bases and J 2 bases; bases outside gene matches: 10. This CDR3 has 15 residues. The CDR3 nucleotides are TGTGCCAGTATGCTCTCTAGCGGTTATCAAGAGACCCAGTACTTC. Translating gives CASMLSSGYQETQYF.

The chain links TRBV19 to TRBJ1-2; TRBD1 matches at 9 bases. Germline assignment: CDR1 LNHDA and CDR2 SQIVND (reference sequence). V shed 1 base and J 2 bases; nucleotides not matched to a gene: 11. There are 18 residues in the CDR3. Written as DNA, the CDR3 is TGTGCCAGTAGTATAGGTGGGACAGGGAATTTGGTAAACTATGGCTACACCTTC. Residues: CASSIGGTGNLVNYGYTF.

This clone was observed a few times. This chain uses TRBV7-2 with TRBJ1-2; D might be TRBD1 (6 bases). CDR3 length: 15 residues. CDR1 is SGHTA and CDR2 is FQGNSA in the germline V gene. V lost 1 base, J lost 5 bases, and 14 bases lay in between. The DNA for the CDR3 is TGTGCCAGCAGCTTAGGGGGAGGGGGTGGATATGGCTACACCTTC. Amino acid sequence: CASSLGGGGGYGYTF.

Written as DNA, the CDR3 is TGCGCCAGCAGCTCAATGGGACAGCCCGGCAATGAGCAGTTCTTC. Translated, it gives CASSSMGQPGNEQFF. The chain carries TRBV5-1 and TRBJ2-1; 7 bases line up with TRBD1. CDR3 length: 15 amino acids. The ends lost 3 bases at V and 6 bases at J; junction bases unmatched: 9. Per germline, CDR1 SGHRS and CDR2 YFSETQ.

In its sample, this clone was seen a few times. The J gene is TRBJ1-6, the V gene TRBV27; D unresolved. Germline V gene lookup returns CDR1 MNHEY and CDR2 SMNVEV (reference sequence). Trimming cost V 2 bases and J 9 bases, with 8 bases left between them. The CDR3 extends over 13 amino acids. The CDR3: CASSLVAGSPLHF. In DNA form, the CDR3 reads TGTGCCAGCAGTTTAGTTGCAGGTTCACCCCTCCACTTT.